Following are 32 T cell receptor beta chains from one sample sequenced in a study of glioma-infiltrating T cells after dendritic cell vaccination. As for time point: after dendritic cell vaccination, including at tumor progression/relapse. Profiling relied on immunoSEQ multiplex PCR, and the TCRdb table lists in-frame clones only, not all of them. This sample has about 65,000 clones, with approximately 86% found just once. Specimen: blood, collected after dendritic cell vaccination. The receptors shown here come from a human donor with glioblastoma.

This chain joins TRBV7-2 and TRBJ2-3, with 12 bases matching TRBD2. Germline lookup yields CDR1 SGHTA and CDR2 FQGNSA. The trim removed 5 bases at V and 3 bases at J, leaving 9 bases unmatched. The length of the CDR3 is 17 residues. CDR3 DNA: TGTGCCAGCAGCCTTCGACTAGCGGGAGCGGGAACAGATACGCAGTATTTT. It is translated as CASSLRLAGAGTDTQYF.

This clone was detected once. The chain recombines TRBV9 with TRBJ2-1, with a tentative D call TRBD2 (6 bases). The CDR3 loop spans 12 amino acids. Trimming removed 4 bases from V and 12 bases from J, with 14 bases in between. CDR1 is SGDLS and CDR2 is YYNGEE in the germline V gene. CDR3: CASSPRRDPQFF. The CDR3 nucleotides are TGTGCCAGCAGCCCCCGGCGGGACCCGCAGTTCTTC.

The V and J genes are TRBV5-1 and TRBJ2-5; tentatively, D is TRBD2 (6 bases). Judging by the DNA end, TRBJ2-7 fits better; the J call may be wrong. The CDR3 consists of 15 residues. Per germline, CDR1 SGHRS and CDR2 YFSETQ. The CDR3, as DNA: TGCGCCAGCAGCCCAGGGATAGCGGTGACCTACGAGCAGTACTTC. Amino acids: CASSPGIAVTYEQYF.

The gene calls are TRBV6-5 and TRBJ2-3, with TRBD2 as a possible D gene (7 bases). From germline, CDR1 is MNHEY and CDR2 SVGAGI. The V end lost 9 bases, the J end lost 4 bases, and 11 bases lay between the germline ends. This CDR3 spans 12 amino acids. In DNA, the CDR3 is TGTGCCAGTAAGGGGGGGTCAGATACGCAGTATTTT. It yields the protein CASKGGSDTQYF.

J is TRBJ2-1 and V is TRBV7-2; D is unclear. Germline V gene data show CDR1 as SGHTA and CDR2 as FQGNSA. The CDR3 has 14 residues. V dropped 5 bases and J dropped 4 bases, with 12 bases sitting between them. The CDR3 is CASSTQGGYNEQFF. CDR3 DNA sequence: TGTGCCAGCAGCACTCAAGGCGGTTACAATGAGCAGTTCTTC.

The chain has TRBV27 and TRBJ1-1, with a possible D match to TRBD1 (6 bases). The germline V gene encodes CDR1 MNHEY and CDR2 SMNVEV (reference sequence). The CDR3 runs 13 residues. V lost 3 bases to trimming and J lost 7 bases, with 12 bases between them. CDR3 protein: CASSFWGLGEAFF. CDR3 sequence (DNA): TGTGCCAGCAGTTTTTGGGGGCTCGGTGAAGCTTTCTTT.

The DNA for the CDR3 is TGTGCCAGCAGCTTAGGACCAGGGGGCACAGATACGCAGTATTTT. Its translation is CASSLGPGGTDTQYF. This chain uses TRBV11-2 with TRBJ2-3, with a weak D call TRBD1 (6 bases). The CDR3 is 15 amino acids. Trimming left V 1 base short and J 1 base short, with 9 bases between. CDR1 is SGHAT and CDR2 is FQNNGV in the germline V gene.

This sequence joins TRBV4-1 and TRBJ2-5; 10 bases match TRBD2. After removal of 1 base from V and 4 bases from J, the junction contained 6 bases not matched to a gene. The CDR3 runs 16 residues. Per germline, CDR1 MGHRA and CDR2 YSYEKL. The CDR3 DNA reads TGCGCCAGCAGCCAAGGTCCTAGCGGGGGCCGAGAGACCCAGTACTTC. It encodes CASSQGPSGGRETQYF.

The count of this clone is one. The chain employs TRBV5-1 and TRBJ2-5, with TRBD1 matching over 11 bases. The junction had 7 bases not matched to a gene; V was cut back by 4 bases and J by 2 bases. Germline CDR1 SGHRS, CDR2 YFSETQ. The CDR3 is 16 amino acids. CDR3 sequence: CASSQRTGGSQETQYF. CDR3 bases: TGCGCCAGCAGCCAAAGGACAGGGGGCTCACAAGAGACCCAGTACTTC.

Here the CDR3 reads CASSLDRGGVTDTQYF. The CDR3 bases are TGTGCCAGCAGCTTAGATCGCGGGGGGGTAACAGATACGCAGTATTTT. The rearrangement uses TRBV11-2 and TRBJ2-3, with 9 bases fitting TRBD2. Germline CDR1 is SGHAT and CDR2 is FQNNGV. The CDR3 totals 16 residues. The trim removed 0 bases at V and 3 bases at J, leaving 4 bases unmatched.

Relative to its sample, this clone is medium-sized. The CDR3 DNA sequence: TGTGCCAGCAGCTCCGGAGACTCCAACTCCTACGAGCAGTACTTC. Encoded protein: CASSSGDSNSYEQYF. The V and J genes are TRBV5-4 and TRBJ2-7; D call uncertain. Germline V CDR1 and CDR2: SGHNT, YYREEE (reference sequence). The length of the CDR3 is 15 residues. V lost 3 bases and J lost 0, with 13 bases in between.

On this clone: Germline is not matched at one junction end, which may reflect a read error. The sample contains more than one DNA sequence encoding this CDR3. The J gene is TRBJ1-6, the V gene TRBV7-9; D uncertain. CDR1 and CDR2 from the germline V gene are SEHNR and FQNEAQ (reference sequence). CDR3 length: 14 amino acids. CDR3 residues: CASSALGGNSPLHF. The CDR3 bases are TGTGCCAGCAGCGCCTTGGGAGGGAATTCCCCCCTCCACTTT. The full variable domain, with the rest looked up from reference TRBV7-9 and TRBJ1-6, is DTGVSQNPRHKITKRGQNVTFRCDPISEHNRLYWYRQTLGQGPEFLTYFQNEAQLEKSRLLSDRFSAERPKGSFSTLEIQRTEQGDSAMYLCASSALGGNSPLHFGNGTRLTVT.

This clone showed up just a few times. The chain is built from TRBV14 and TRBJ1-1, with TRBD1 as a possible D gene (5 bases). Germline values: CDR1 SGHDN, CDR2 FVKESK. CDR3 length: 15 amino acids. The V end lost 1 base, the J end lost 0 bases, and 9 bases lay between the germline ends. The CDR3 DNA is TGTGCCAGCAGCCAAGGTTGGGGCATGAACACTGAAGCTTTCTTT. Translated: CASSQGWGMNTEAFF.

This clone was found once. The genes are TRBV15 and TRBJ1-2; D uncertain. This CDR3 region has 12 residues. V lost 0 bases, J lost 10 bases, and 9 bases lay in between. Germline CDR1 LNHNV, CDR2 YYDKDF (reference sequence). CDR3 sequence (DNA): TGTGCCACCAGCAGAGACAGAGAGGACTACACCTTC. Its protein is CATSRDREDYTF.

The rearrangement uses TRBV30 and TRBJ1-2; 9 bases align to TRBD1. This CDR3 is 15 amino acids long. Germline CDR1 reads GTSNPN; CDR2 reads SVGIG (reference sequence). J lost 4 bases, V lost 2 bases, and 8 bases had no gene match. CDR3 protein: CAWSSLTGGIYGYTF. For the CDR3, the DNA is TGTGCCTGGAGTTCCCTGACAGGGGGGATCTATGGCTACACCTTC.

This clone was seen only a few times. CDR3 sequence: CASSLTGVDRYEQYF. CDR3 sequence (DNA): TGCGCCAGCAGCTTAACAGGGGTCGACAGATACGAGCAGTACTTC. V and J are TRBV5-1 and TRBJ2-7, with 7 bases identical to TRBD1. This CDR3 is built from 15 residues. Germline assignment: CDR1 SGHRS and CDR2 YFSETQ. V lost 2 bases and J lost 4; bases outside the gene matches: 9. Using reference TRBV5-1 and TRBJ2-7 for the parts outside the CDR3, the full variable domain is KAGVTQTPRYLIKTRGQQVTLSCSPISGHRSVSWYQQTPGQGLQFLFEYFSETQRNKGNFPGRFSGRQFSNSRSEMNVSTLELGDSALYLCASSLTGVDRYEQYFGPGTRLTVT.

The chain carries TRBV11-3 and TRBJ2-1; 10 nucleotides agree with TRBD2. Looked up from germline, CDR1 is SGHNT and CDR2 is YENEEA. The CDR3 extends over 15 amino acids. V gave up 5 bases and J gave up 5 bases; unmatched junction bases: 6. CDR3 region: CASSHRTSGNNEQFF. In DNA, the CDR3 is TGTGCCAGCAGCCATAGGACTAGCGGAAACAATGAGCAGTTCTTC.

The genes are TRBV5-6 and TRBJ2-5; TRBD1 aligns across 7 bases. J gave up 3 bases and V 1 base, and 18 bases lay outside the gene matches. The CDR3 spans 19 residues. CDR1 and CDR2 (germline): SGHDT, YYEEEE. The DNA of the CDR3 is TGTGCCAGCAGCTTGTCGCGGGTATCTAGGGGGCGTCGGGAAGAGACCCAGTACTTC. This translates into CASSLSRVSRGRREETQYF.

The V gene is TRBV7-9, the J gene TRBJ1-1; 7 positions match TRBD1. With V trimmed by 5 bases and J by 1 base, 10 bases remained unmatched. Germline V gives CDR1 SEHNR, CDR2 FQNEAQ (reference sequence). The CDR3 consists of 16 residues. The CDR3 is CASSPPPPGGNTEAFF. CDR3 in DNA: TGTGCCAGCAGCCCTCCCCCCCCAGGGGGGAACACTGAAGCTTTCTTT.

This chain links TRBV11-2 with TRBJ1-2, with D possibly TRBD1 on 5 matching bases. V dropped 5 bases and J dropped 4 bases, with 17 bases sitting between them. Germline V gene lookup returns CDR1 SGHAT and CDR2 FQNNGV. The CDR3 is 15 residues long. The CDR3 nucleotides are TGTGCCAGCAGCAGGGCGATGCAGGGCGGCTATGGCTACACCTTC. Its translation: CASSRAMQGGYGYTF.

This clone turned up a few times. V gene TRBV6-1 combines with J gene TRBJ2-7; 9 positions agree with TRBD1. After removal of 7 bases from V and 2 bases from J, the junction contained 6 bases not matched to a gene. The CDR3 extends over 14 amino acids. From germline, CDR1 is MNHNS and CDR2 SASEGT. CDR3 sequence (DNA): TGTGCCAGCATTCACCGGGACAGGGCCTACGAGCAGTACTTC. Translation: CASIHRDRAYEQYF.

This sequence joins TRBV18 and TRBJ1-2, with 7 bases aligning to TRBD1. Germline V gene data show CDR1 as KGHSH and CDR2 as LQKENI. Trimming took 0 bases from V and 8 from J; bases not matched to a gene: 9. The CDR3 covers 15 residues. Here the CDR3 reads CASSPPRTGGGGYTF. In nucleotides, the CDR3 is TGTGCCAGCTCACCACCCAGAACTGGAGGGGGCGGCTACACCTTC. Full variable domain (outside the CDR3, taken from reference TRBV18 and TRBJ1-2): NAGVMQNPRHLVRRRGQEARLRCSPMKGHSHVYWYRQLPEEGLKFMVYLQKENIIDESGMPKERFSAEFPKEGPSILRIQQVVRGDSAAYFCASSPPRTGGGGYTFGSGTRLTVV.

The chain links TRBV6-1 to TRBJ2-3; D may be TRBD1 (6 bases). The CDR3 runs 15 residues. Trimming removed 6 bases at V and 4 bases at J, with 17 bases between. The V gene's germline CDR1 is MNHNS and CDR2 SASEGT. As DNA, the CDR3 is TGTGCCAGCAGGAGGACAGTCTTACAAGCAGATACGCAGTATTTT. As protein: CASRRTVLQADTQYF.

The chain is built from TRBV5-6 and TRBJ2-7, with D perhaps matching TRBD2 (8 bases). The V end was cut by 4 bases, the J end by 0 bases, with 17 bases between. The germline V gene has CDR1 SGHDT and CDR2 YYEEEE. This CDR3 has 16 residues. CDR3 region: CASSRDSGSFSYEQYF. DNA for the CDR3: TGTGCCAGCAGCAGGGACAGCGGGAGTTTCTCCTACGAGCAGTACTTC.

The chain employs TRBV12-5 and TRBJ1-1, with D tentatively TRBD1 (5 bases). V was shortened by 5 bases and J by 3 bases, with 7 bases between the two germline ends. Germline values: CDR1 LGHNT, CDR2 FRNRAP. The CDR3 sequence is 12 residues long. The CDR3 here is CASGKQDTEAFF. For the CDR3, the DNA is TGTGCTAGTGGTAAACAGGACACTGAAGCTTTCTTT.

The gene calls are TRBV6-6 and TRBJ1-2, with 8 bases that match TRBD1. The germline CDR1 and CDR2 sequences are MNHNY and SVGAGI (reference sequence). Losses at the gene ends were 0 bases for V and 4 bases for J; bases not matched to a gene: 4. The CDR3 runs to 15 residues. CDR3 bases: TGTGCCAGCAGTTACTCGGGGACAGGACCCTATGGCTACACCTTC. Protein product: CASSYSGTGPYGYTF.

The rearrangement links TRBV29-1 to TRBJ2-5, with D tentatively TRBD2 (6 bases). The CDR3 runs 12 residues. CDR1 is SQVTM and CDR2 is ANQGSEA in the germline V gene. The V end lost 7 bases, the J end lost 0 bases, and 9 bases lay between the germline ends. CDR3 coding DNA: TGCAGCGGTGGGGGGTACCAAGAGACCCAGTACTTC. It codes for CSGGGYQETQYF.

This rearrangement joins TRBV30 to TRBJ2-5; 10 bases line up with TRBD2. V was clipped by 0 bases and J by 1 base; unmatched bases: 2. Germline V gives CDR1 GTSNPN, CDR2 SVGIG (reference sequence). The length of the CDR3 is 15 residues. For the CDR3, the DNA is TGTGCCTGGAGTGTACTAGCGGGGCCCCAAGAGACCCAGTACTTC. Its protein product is CAWSVLAGPQETQYF.

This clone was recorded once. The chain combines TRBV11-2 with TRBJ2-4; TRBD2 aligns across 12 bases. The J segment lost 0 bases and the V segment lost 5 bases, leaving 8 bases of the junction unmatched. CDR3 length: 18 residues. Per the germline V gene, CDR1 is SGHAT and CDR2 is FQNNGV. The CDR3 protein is CASSLRLAGELAKNIQYF. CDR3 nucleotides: TGTGCCAGCAGCCTGCGACTAGCGGGGGAACTAGCCAAAAACATTCAGTACTTC.

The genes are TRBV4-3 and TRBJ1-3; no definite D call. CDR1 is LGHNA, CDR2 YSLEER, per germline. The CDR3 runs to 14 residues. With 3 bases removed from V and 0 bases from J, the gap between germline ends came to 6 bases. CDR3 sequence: CASSHISSGNTIYF. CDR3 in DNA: TGCGCCAGCAGCCACATCAGCTCTGGAAACACCATATATTTT.

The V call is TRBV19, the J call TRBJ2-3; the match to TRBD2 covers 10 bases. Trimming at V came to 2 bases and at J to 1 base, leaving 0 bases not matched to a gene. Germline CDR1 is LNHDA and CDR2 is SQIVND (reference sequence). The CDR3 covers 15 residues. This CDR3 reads CASSILAGGTDTQYF. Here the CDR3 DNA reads TGTGCCAGTAGTATACTAGCGGGAGGCACAGATACGCAGTATTTT.

This CDR3 reads CAIRGDKGETQYF. The CDR3 nucleotides read TGTGCCATCAGGGGGGACAAGGGGGAGACCCAGTACTTC. The J gene is TRBJ2-5, the V gene TRBV10-3; D may be TRBD1 (6 bases). V lost 6 bases and J lost 5, with 13 bases in between. Germline assignment: CDR1 ENHRY and CDR2 SYGVKD. The CDR3 has 13 residues.